This TCR beta chain was captured by sequencing in a study of CD8+CD57+ T cells in acquired aplastic anemia. Findings and caveats of the study: Patients and controls turned out to have roughly 31 CD8+ CDR3 sequences in common.

CD8+CD57+ cell expansion, shown by flow cytometry, had occurred in the patients selected for sequencing. Genomic DNA, the template, was used for profiling of the TCR beta VDJ and CDR3. TCRdb reprocessed the reads via MiXCR and lists one record per CDR3 protein. Of 150,000 or so distinct CDR3 sequences in the sample, around 48% are singletons; the top ten hold 0.85% to 1.2%. Notes on this clonotype: Antigen: not known.

The CDR3 extends over 14 amino acids. From germline, CDR1 is SNHLY and CDR2 FYNNEI. With V trimmed by 6 bases and J by 7 bases, 7 bases remained unmatched. The sample was sorted CD4+, CD8+, or CD8+CD57+ T cells (not recorded which) from PBMCs. This chain connects TRBV2 to TRBJ2-7, with 12 positions matching TRBD2. The sequence was collected from a human donor with aplastic anemia. The CDR3 sequence is CASRLAGGQQEQYF. CDR3 in DNA: TGTGCCAGCAGACTAGCGGGGGGCCAGCAAGAGCAGTACTTC. Looking up the rest from reference TRBV2 and TRBJ2-7 gives the full variable domain: EPEVTQTPSHQVTQMGQEVILRCVPISNHLYFYWYRQILGQKVEFLVSFYNNEISEKSEIFDDQFSVERPDGSNFTLKIRSTKLEDSAMYFCASRLAGGQQEQYFGPGTRLTVT.